A single sample is the source of the 11 T cell receptor beta chains below, sequenced in a study of T cells expressing NK-cell markers. TCRdb re-called the 5' RACE reads, yielding one record per CDR3 amino acid sequence without DNA. The repertoire table contains 440,000 or so distinct CDR3 sequences. Sequencing input: blood T cells: a sorted CD56 or NKG2C T cell subset, CD4+ or CD8+ T cells, or bulk PBMC T cells (not recorded which). The receptors were sampled from a woman aged 18 to 75 in good health.

The chain uses TRBV3-1 and TRBJ2-3. Germline lookup yields CDR1 LGHDT and CDR2 YNNKEL (reference sequence). This CDR3 has 15 residues. The CDR3 reads CASSLSDVGTDTQYF.

V is TRBV20-1 and J is TRBJ2-1; lacking DNA, the TRBD2 call made by TCRdb goes unchecked. The germline CDR1 and CDR2 sequences are DFQATT and SNEGSKA (reference sequence). The CDR3 has 14 amino acids. The CDR3 is CSAEKGREAGEQFF.

The chain carries TRBV20-1 and TRBJ2-3; without DNA, the TCRdb call of TRBD1 cannot be checked. Germline V gene lookup returns CDR1 DFQATT and CDR2 SNEGSKA (reference sequence). The CDR3 has 16 residues. The CDR3 loop reads CSASLLLIGSTDTQYF.

This sequence joins TRBV7-3 and TRBJ2-3. CDR3 length equals 13 residues. Germline values: CDR1 SGHTA, CDR2 FQGTGA. The CDR3 reads CASSPLNTDTQYF.

The chain links TRBV24-1 to TRBJ2-1; TCRdb returns TRBD2, unconfirmable since there is no DNA. The CDR3 contains 14 residues. CDR1 is KGHDR, CDR2 SFDVKD, per germline. The CDR3 loop reads CATSSRDYDNEQFF.

The chain carries TRBV7-2 and TRBJ2-5; the D call from TCRdb, TRBD1, cannot be confirmed without DNA. Germline CDR1 SGHTA, CDR2 FQGNSA. There are 11 residues in the CDR3. The CDR3: CASSGFETQYF. The whole variable domain, remainder taken from reference TRBV7-2 and TRBJ2-5, is GAGVSQSPSNKVTEKGKDVELRCDPISGHTALYWYRQSLGQGLEFLIYFQGNSAPDKSGLPSDRFSAERTGGSVSTLTIQRTQQEDSAVYLCASSGFETQYFGPGTRLLVL.

This sequence joins TRBV5-1 and TRBJ2-5; there is no DNA to check the TCRdb D call of TRBD1. The germline CDR1 and CDR2 sequences are SGHRS and YFSETQ. CDR3 length: 15 amino acids. CDR3 loop: CASSVGTGHQETQYF. Using reference TRBV5-1 and TRBJ2-5 for the parts outside the CDR3, the full variable domain is KAGVTQTPRYLIKTRGQQVTLSCSPISGHRSVSWYQQTPGQGLQFLFEYFSETQRNKGNFPGRFSGRQFSNSRSEMNVSTLELGDSALYLCASSVGTGHQETQYFGPGTRLLVL.

The CDR3 sequence is CASSYRQGSETQYF. J is TRBJ2-5 and V is TRBV6-2 or TRBV6-3; the D gene TCRdb calls, TRBD1, cannot be checked with no DNA. This CDR3 is 14 amino acids long. Germline lookup yields CDR1 MNHEY and CDR2 SVGEGT.

V gene TRBV20-1 combines with J gene TRBJ2-5. Germline V gene data show CDR1 as DFQATT and CDR2 as SNEGSKA (reference sequence). The CDR3 consists of 11 residues. The CDR3 protein is CSARWKQTQYF.

The chain's CDR3 is CSASRVGYGNTIYF. This chain links TRBV20-1 with TRBJ1-3. CDR1 and CDR2 from the germline V gene are DFQATT and SNEGSKA (reference sequence). This CDR3 has 14 amino acids.

J is TRBJ1-2 and V is TRBV4-3; without DNA, the TCRdb call of TRBD1 cannot be checked. Germline CDR1 reads LGHNA; CDR2 reads YSLEER. The CDR3 consists of 16 residues. The CDR3 here is CASSQVGQGAGYGYTF.